Sequencing of this T cell receptor beta chain was carried out in a study of T cell changes during pregnancy in multiple sclerosis. The ends lost 6 bases at V and 3 bases at J; junction bases unmatched: 4. CDR3 length: 14 residues. The V gene's germline CDR1 is MNHEY and CDR2 SVGAGI. TCRdb keeps only in-frame clones here, not all; method: immunoSEQ multiplex PCR. The data contain 50,000 or so clones, 92% of them singletons. The rearrangement joins TRBV6-5 to TRBJ1-5, with 8 positions matching TRBD1. This TCR came from a female donor with multiple sclerosis, enrolled in a pregnancy study. Sequencing was performed on CD4+ T cells from peripheral blood mononuclear cells, taken in the third trimester of pregnancy. The DNA of the CDR3 is TGTGCCAGCAGCGGACAGGGACTCAATCAGCCCCAGCATTTT. Translating it yields CASSGQGLNQPQHF.